What follows are 19 T cell receptor beta chains derived from one specimen sequenced in a study of cytomegalovirus exposure and HLA in healthy donors (dated by TCRdb to the late 2010s). Library creation used the immunoSEQ multiplex PCR assay. For the multiplex PCR, a mixture combining 60 forward primers for TCR Vbeta segments and 13 reverse primers for TCR Jbeta segments was used. The source is immuneACCESS, and TCRdb retained only in-frame sequences with V and J called. Part of the clones is not carried over; for the studies checked, unresolved V genes explain less than half of this, and the remainder is unexplained. Present in this sample are roughly 45,000 clones, 64% of which were seen just once. Roughly 9.3% of the sample belongs to the ten largest clones. Sequencing input: PBMCs. The receptors come from a human donor in good health.

The J gene is TRBJ1-5, the V gene TRBV30, with D perhaps matching TRBD1 (6 bases). Per the germline V gene, CDR1 is GTSNPN and CDR2 is SVGIG (reference sequence). The CDR3 runs 15 residues. V lost 6 bases and J lost 5, with 20 bases in between. This chain's CDR3 is CACSRKGAGDQPQHF. The CDR3 DNA sequence: TGTGCCTGCTCACGCAAAGGGGCAGGGGATCAGCCCCAGCATTTT.

The chain carries TRBV6-1 and TRBJ1-6; TRBD1 might be the D (5 bases). Trimming took 0 bases from V and 10 from J, leaving 10 bases between them. The CDR3 loop spans 14 amino acids. Germline CDR1 and CDR2: MNHNS and SASEGT. The CDR3 sequence: CASSEAREGSPLHF. The CDR3 DNA reads TGTGCCAGCAGTGAAGCCAGGGAAGGCTCACCCCTCCACTTT.

J is TRBJ1-6 and V is TRBV30; the match to TRBD1 covers 7 bases. This CDR3 has 13 residues. J gave up 10 bases and V 4 bases, and 7 bases lay outside the gene matches. The germline V gene encodes CDR1 GTSNPN and CDR2 SVGIG (reference sequence). DNA of the CDR3: TGTGCCTGGACCTTAGACAGGGAGTCACCCCTCCACTTT. Its translation is CAWTLDRESPLHF.

In DNA form, the CDR3 reads TGTGCCAGCAGTGTGGGAGGAGCTAACTATGGCTACACCTTC. Protein: CASSVGGANYGYTF. The chain links TRBV2 to TRBJ1-2, with D hard to call. The CDR3 contains 14 residues. With 4 bases removed from V and 0 bases from J, the gap between germline ends came to 9 bases. CDR1 and CDR2 (germline): SNHLY, FYNNEI.

V and J are TRBV6-1 and TRBJ1-2; no firm D call. The CDR3 length is 12 residues. CDR1 MNHNS and CDR2 SASEGT come from the germline V gene. V was clipped by 6 bases and J by 4 bases, with 9 bases between them. In DNA, the CDR3 is TGTGCCAGCAGCGAGAATGTCTATGGCTACACCTTC. Residues: CASSENVYGYTF.

The CDR3 DNA reads as TGTGCCAGCAGCCAAGTTGGACAGCAGCCCCAGCATTTT. It translates to CASSQVGQQPQHF. This chain joins TRBV4-2 and TRBJ1-5; D may be TRBD1 (6 bases). The CDR3 runs to 13 residues. Germline assignment: CDR1 LGHNA and CDR2 YNFKEQ. V lost 1 base to trimming and J lost 7 bases, with 8 bases between them.

The chain is built from TRBV2 and TRBJ2-5; 8 bases line up with TRBD2. This CDR3 spans 16 amino acids. V gave up 1 base and J gave up 7 bases; unmatched junction bases: 11. Germline V gene sequence: CDR1 SNHLY, CDR2 FYNNEI. Here the CDR3 DNA reads TGTGCCAGCAGTGAAGGGCAGCGGGGGCAGGTTGGGACCCAGTACTTC. It yields the protein CASSEGQRGQVGTQYF.

The chain joins TRBV7-8 to TRBJ1-3; D remains unclear. Germline CDR1 and CDR2: SGHVS and FQNEAQ. There are 13 residues in the CDR3. V was pared by 7 bases and J by 0 bases, with 7 bases between. CDR3 DNA: TGTGCCAGCACCAGAATCTCTGGAAACACCATATATTTT. Its translation is CASTRISGNTIYF.

The rearrangement joins TRBV5-1 to TRBJ2-1; D might be TRBD1 (6 bases). CDR1 and CDR2 (germline): SGHRS, YFSETQ. Trimming stripped 4 bases from V and 1 base from J, with 18 bases between. This CDR3 has 17 amino acids. The CDR3 DNA sequence: TGCGCCAGCAGCGGTGATGGGGGCATAAGGTCCTACAATGAGCAGTTCTTC. This translates into CASSGDGGIRSYNEQFF.

This clone was detected once. The chain is built from TRBV7-6 and TRBJ1-5; D perhaps matches TRBD1 (5 bases). This CDR3 comprises 19 residues. V was pared by 1 base and J by 6 bases, with 25 bases between. CDR1 SGHVS and CDR2 FNYEAQ come from the germline V gene. The CDR3 spells CASSLDQATTGGLVQPQHF. The CDR3 bases are TGTGCCAGCAGCTTAGACCAGGCGACCACGGGGGGGTTAGTTCAGCCCCAGCATTTT.

This chain uses TRBV30 with TRBJ1-6; 9 bases fit TRBD1. This CDR3 spans 16 amino acids. With 8 bases clipped from V and 7 bases from J, the junction kept 15 bases outside the gene matches. CDR1 is GTSNPN and CDR2 is SVGIG in the germline V gene (reference sequence). The CDR3 loop is CASNSRDRAKNSPLHF. The DNA of the CDR3 is TGTGCCAGTAATTCAAGGGACAGGGCGAAAAATTCACCCCTCCACTTT.

The chain carries TRBV11-1 and TRBJ1-1; maybe TRBD1 (6 bases). The CDR3 loop spans 14 amino acids. Trimming pared 1 base from V and 5 bases from J, leaving 11 bases between. Germline loops: CDR1 SGHAT, CDR2 FQDESV (reference sequence). In DNA, the CDR3 is TGTGCCAGCAGCTTAGAAGGGGGAGGGACTGAAGCTTTCTTT. It translates to CASSLEGGGTEAFF.

The J gene is TRBJ1-1, the V gene TRBV10-3; no clear D. With 5 bases removed from V and 5 bases from J, the gap between germline ends came to 12 bases. This CDR3 is 13 amino acids long. Germline V gene data show CDR1 as ENHRY and CDR2 as SYGVKD. The CDR3 DNA follows: TGTGCCATCAGTAATCAGGTAGTTACTGAAGCTTTCTTT. Its protein is CAISNQVVTEAFF.

This chain links TRBV10-3 with TRBJ2-1, with TRBD2 matching 12 bases. From germline, CDR1 is ENHRY and CDR2 SYGVKD. V was pared by 8 bases and J by 4 bases, with 6 bases of the junction left unmatched. The CDR3 has 15 residues. The CDR3, as DNA: TGTGCCATCGGACAGACTAGCGGGGGATACAATGAGCAGTTCTTC. Translated, it gives CAIGQTSGGYNEQFF.

The V and J genes are TRBV30 and TRBJ1-5; no clear D. V lost 2 bases and J 0 bases, leaving 8 bases between the germline ends. The germline CDR1 and CDR2 sequences are GTSNPN and SVGIG (reference sequence). CDR3 length: 14 amino acids. The CDR3 DNA follows: TGTGCCTGGAGTAAGAGGCATAGCAATCAGCCCCAGCATTTT. Amino acid sequence: CAWSKRHSNQPQHF.

Only a few counts were recorded for this clone. The chain uses TRBV5-4 and TRBJ2-1, with 7 bases matching TRBD2. Germline CDR1 is SGHNT and CDR2 is YYREEE (reference sequence). This CDR3 is built from 15 residues. V shed 5 bases, J shed 4 bases, and the junction held 9 bases outside the gene matches. The CDR3 nucleotides are TGTGCCAGCAGATCCAGTGGGGGGGGGTACAATGAGCAGTTCTTC. It encodes CASRSSGGGYNEQFF.

The CDR3 reads CASSSGSHYGYTF. The CDR3 DNA reads as TGTGCCAGCAGCTCCGGGTCCCACTATGGCTACACCTTC. This chain links TRBV2 with TRBJ1-2; D is ambiguous. This CDR3 has 13 amino acids. V shed 6 bases and J shed 3 bases, with 11 bases lying between them. From germline, CDR1 is SNHLY and CDR2 FYNNEI. Full variable domain (remainder filled in from reference TRBV2 and TRBJ1-2): EPEVTQTPSHQVTQMGQEVILRCVPISNHLYFYWYRQILGQKVEFLVSFYNNEISEKSEIFDDQFSVERPDGSNFTLKIRSTKLEDSAMYFCASSSGSHYGYTFGSGTRLTVV.

This clone occurred once. J is TRBJ2-1 and V is TRBV6-5; no clear D gene. The CDR3 extends over 11 amino acids. CDR1 is MNHEY and CDR2 is SVGAGI in the germline V gene. V was shortened by 1 base and J by 9 bases, with 4 bases between the two germline ends. In DNA form, the CDR3 reads TGTGCCAGCAGTTACTTGAGTGAGCAGTTCTTC. Amino acid sequence: CASSYLSEQFF.

V is TRBV19 and J is TRBJ1-4; D gene unclear. The V end was cut by 10 bases, the J end by 10 bases, with 22 bases between. The V gene's germline CDR1 is LNHDA and CDR2 SQIVND (reference sequence). The CDR3 totals 14 residues. The CDR3 reads CATRPLGESGKLFF. CDR3 bases: TGTGCCACGAGACCCCTCGGGGAGTCCGGAAAACTGTTTTTT.